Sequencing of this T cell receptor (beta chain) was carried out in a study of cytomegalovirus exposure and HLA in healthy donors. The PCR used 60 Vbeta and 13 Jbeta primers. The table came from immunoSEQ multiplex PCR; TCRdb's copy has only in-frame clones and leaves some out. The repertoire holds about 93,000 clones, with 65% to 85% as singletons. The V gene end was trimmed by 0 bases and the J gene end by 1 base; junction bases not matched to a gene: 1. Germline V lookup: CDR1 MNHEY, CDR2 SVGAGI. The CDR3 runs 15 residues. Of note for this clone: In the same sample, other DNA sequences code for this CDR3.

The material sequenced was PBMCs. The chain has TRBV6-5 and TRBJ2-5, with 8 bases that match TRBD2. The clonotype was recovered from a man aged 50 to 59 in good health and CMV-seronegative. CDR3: CASSYSSGSQETQYF. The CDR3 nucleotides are TGTGCCAGCAGTTACTCAAGCGGGAGCCAAGAGACCCAGTACTTC.